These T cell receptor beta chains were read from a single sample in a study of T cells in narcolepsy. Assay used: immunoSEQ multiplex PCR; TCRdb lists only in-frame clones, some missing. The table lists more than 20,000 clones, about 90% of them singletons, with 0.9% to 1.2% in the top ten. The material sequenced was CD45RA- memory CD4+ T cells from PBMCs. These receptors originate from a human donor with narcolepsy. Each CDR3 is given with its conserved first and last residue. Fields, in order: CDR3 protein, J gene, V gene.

CDR3 protein: CASSSTRQGNTDTQYF
J gene: TRBJ2-3
V gene: TRBV5-1

CDR3 protein: CASSYPDRERFYEQYF
J gene: NA
V gene: TRBV6-5

CDR3 protein: CASSPTSGNNEQFF
J gene: TRBJ2-1
V gene: TRBV18

CDR3 protein: CASSLGGTEPGRGQYF
J gene: TRBJ2-7
V gene: TRBV11-2

CDR3 protein: CASKERPISYEQYF
J gene: TRBJ2-7
V gene: TRBV2

CDR3 protein: CASSTTSSYEQYF
J gene: TRBJ2-7
V gene: TRBV19

CDR3 protein: CASSSGQGEKLFF
J gene: TRBJ1-4
V gene: TRBV5-4

CDR3 protein: CASSRHRGGSSYEQYF
J gene: TRBJ2-7
V gene: TRBV27

CDR3 protein: CASSQGGAGWPPQHF
J gene: TRBJ1-5
V gene: TRBV7-8

CDR3 protein: CASSSRRIETQYF
J gene: TRBJ2-5
V gene: TRBV7-2

CDR3 protein: CASSLASEAFF
J gene: TRBJ1-1
V gene: TRBV5-1

CDR3 protein: CSVVRAGARTEAFF
J gene: TRBJ1-1
V gene: TRBV29-1

CDR3 protein: CASSQVQIAKNIQYF
J gene: TRBJ2-4
V gene: TRBV4-1

CDR3 protein: CASSSLYMEVAFF
J gene: TRBJ1-1
V gene: TRBV6-5

CDR3 protein: CASSVEGTGELFF
J gene: TRBJ2-2
V gene: TRBV9

CDR3 protein: CASSGGREFSTDTQYF
J gene: TRBJ2-3
V gene: TRBV5-4